The 24 T cell receptor beta chains below were found in one sample sequenced in a study of tumor-infiltrating lymphocytes in primary liver carcinoma. It was from 20-30 mg of unsorted bulk tissue that RNA and DNA were co-extracted. Reverse transcription of approximately 0.55 ug total RNA with a constant-region primer produced TCR beta cDNA. Modified slightly, ARM-PCR produced TCR beta libraries over three nested multiplex PCR rounds. Use of TRBV1-TRBV30 forward primers with a C-beta reverse primer characterized the first two PCR rounds, which lasted around 11 cycles each. TCRdb independently ran MiXCR on the multiplex PCR reads; one entry per CDR3 protein. This sample has more than 90,000 distinct CDR3 sequences, with approximately 70% found just once. Sample: liver tumor tissue from sampling region 2. Documented subset: tumor region T2, inferior pole. All receptors come from a woman aged 55-70 years with primary liver carcinoma and hepatitis B virus infection.

This clonotype has only one observation. Being one base from a much bigger clone, this may be a read error. The rearrangement uses TRBV5-4 and TRBJ2-2; D tentatively fits TRBD1 or TRBD2 (5 bases each). The germline V gene has CDR1 SGHNT and CDR2 YYREEE (reference sequence). The CDR3 has 15 amino acids. CDR3 DNA sequence: TGTGTCAGCTCCACGGGGCAGGCCACAACCGGGGAGCTGTTTTTT. Amino acids: CVSSTGQATTGELFF.

As to this clonotype: The junction differs from germline at one of its ends, possibly a read error. The chain links TRBV11-3 to TRBJ2-1, with 9 bases that match TRBD2. Per germline, CDR1 SGHNT and CDR2 YENEEA. The CDR3 has 16 amino acids. The CDR3, as DNA: TGTGCCAGCAGCGAGACTAGCGGAGGCCAATACTATGAGCAGTTATTC. Its protein product is CASSETSGGQYYEQLF.

The sample holds a few counts of this clonotype. The junction differs from germline at one of its ends, possibly a read error. The chain links TRBV11-2 to TRBJ2-3; D possibly matches TRBD1 or TRBD2 (7 bases each). CDR1 and CDR2 from the germline V gene are SGHAT and FQNNGV. The CDR3 runs to 16 residues. The CDR3 here is CASSLGEGASADTQYF. CDR3 sequence (DNA): TGTGCCAGTAGCTTAGGGGAGGGGGCTTCCGCAGATACGCAATATTTT.

This clonotype has a count of ten or more. The chain employs TRBV20-1 and TRBJ1-5, with D tentatively TRBD1 (5 bases). Looked up from germline, CDR1 is DFQATT and CDR2 is SNEGSKA (reference sequence). Trimming removed 4 bases at V and 7 bases at J, with 20 bases between. This CDR3 contains 15 residues. The CDR3 is CSANTGFGGRQPQHF. In DNA form, the CDR3 reads TGCAGTGCTAATACAGGCTTTGGGGGACGGCAGCCCCAGCATTTT.

With regard to this clonotype: One end of the junction varies from germline; a read error may be responsible. The J gene is TRBJ2-1, the V gene TRBV29-1, with D unresolved. Germline CDR1 is SQVTM and CDR2 is ANQGSEA. The CDR3 spans 11 residues. CDR3 DNA: TGCAGAGTTGCGCCAGATGTTGAGCAGTTCTTC. Protein: CRVAPDVEQFF.

To note about this clonotype: At one of its ends the junction is not consistent with the germline gene, which may arise from a read error. J is TRBJ2-3 and V is TRBV11-3, with 8 bases fitting TRBD2. This CDR3 spans 14 amino acids. CDR1 is SGHNT and CDR2 is YENEEA in the germline V gene. The CDR3 protein is CTNSFRTSTDTHHF. In DNA, the CDR3 is TGTACCAACAGCTTCAGGACTAGCACAGATACGCATCATTTT.

As regards this clonotype: A much larger clone lies one base from this, so it may be a read error. The chain employs TRBV12-3 or TRBV12-4 and TRBJ2-1; 10 bases are a match to TRBD2. The CDR3 is 16 residues long. CDR3 DNA: TGTGCCAGCAGTGGGTTAGCGGGAGGATATGCCTATGAGCAGCTCTTC. Protein sequence: CASSGLAGGYAYEQLF.

Remarks on this clonotype: At one boundary the junction diverges from the germline segment, which might be a read error. The chain carries TRBV24-1 and TRBJ2-1, with 13 bases fitting TRBD2. This CDR3 is built from 17 residues. CDR1 is KGHDR and CDR2 is SFDVKD in the germline V gene. The DNA for the CDR3 is TGTGCTACCAGTGTTGGGACTAGCGGGATGCTTTACAATGAGCAGTTCTTC. It encodes CATSVGTSGMLYNEQFF.

This clonotype showed up just a few times. The chain employs TRBV28 and TRBJ1-2; TRBD1 is a possible D gene (6 bases). This CDR3 has 16 residues. V was cut by 2 bases and J by 8 bases, with 21 bases left in between. Germline V gene sequence: CDR1 MDHEN, CDR2 SYDVKM. In DNA, the CDR3 is TGTGCCAGCAGTTTACCCGGACAGAACCCTCTCGGGGGCTACACCTTC. As protein: CASSLPGQNPLGGYTF.

DNA of the CDR3: TGTGCCAGCAGTTTGGTGGCGGGAGAGCGTGAGCAGTTCTTC. The encoded protein is CASSLVAGEREQFF. This rearrangement joins TRBV6-1 to TRBJ2-1; 7 nucleotides line up with TRBD2. V gave up 5 bases and J gave up 9 bases; unmatched junction bases: 10. This CDR3 contains 14 residues. The V gene's germline CDR1 is MNHNS and CDR2 SASEGT.

This clonotype was seen more than once but under ten times. A clone one base away is much larger, so this may be a read error. The gene calls are TRBV10-2 and TRBJ2-1; D not resolved. The CDR3 totals 14 residues. V lost 6 bases and J 5 bases, leaving 14 bases between the germline ends. Per germline, CDR1 WSHSY and CDR2 SAAADI. The CDR3, as DNA: TGCGCCAGCAGCAGGCCTTCAGGAGACAATGAGCAGTTCTTC. Translating it yields CASSRPSGDNEQFF.

This clonotype counts as medium-sized. The chain is built from TRBV11-2 and TRBJ2-2; 9 bases are a match to TRBD2. CDR1 and CDR2 from the germline V gene are SGHAT and FQNNGV. V lost 5 bases, J lost 7 bases, and 11 bases stayed unmatched. The CDR3 extends over 16 amino acids. Here the CDR3 reads CASSVSSGLAGGELFF. CDR3 in DNA: TGTGCCAGCAGCGTAAGCTCGGGACTAGCTGGCGGGGAGCTGTTTTTT.

This clonotype was observed many times. The CDR3 DNA reads TGCAGCTTCGAAGGAGGGGGGGGCACAGATACGCAGTATTTT. This gives the protein CSFEGGGGTDTQYF. The V call is TRBV29-1, the J call TRBJ2-3; D perhaps matches TRBD2 (7 bases). Trimming removed 8 bases at V and 1 base at J, with 16 bases between. Per germline, CDR1 SQVTM and CDR2 ANQGSEA. The CDR3 consists of 14 residues.

Comment on this clonotype: Germline is not matched at one junction end, which may reflect a read error. This chain links TRBV5-1 with TRBJ2-1; the D is unclear. The V gene's germline CDR1 is SGHRS and CDR2 YFSETQ. This CDR3 has 16 amino acids. The CDR3 DNA sequence: TGCGCCAGCATCTTGGAGTCGGCCAGCTCCTACAATGAGCAGTTCTTC. This codes for CASILESASSYNEQFF. The entire variable domain, with the rest obtained from reference TRBV5-1 and TRBJ2-1, is as follows: KAGVTQTPRYLIKTRGQQVTLSCSPISGHRSVSWYQQTPGQGLQFLFEYFSETQRNKGNFPGRFSGRQFSNSRSEMNVSTLELGDSALYLCASILESASSYNEQFFGPGTRLTVL.

On this clonotype itself: This likely comes from a read error, as the CDR3 has no conserved phenylalanine or tryptophan at its end. This chain uses TRBV11-2 with TRBJ2-7; no definite D call. V shed 5 bases and J shed 3 bases, with 11 bases lying between them. Germline V gives CDR1 SGHAT, CDR2 FQNNGV. This CDR3 is built from 13 residues. The CDR3 loop is CASSPAVLYEQYL. As DNA, the CDR3 is TGTGCCAGCAGCCCGGCAGTACTCTACGAGCAGTACCTC.

In the case of this clonotype: Relative to the germline gene, one junction end is altered; a read error may explain this. The rearrangement uses TRBV25-1 and TRBJ2-7, with no clear D. In germline, CDR1 is MGHDK, CDR2 SYGVNS. The CDR3 length is 15 residues. CDR3 amino acids: CTRSELHPARSEQYF. The CDR3 bases are TGTACCAGAAGTGAACTCCACCCCGCTAGGAGCGAGCAGTACTTC.

About this clonotype itself: A much larger clone lies a single base off, so this may be a read error. The gene calls are TRBV29-1 and TRBJ1-4, with a tentative D call TRBD1 (6 bases). The germline gives CDR1 SQVTM, CDR2 ANQGSEA. Trimming shortened V by 0 bases and J by 7 bases, and 12 bases separated the two germline ends. This CDR3 has 14 residues. The CDR3 nucleotides read TGCAGCGTTGAAGATCGAGACAGGACTGAAAAACTGTTTTTT. Residues: CSVEDRDRTEKLFF. The full variable domain, its missing parts supplied by reference TRBV29-1 and TRBJ1-4, is SAVISQKPSRDICQRGTSLTIQCQVDSQVTMMFWYRQQPGQSLTLIATANQGSEATYESGFVIDKFPISRPNLTFSTLTVSNMSPEDSSIYLCSVEDRDRTEKLFFGSGTQLSVL.

This chain joins TRBV9 and TRBJ2-7; unclear D gene. V lost 1 base to trimming and J lost 0 bases, with 11 bases between them. This CDR3 has 15 amino acids. The germline V gene encodes CDR1 SGDLS and CDR2 YYNGEE. CDR3: CASSVSAQTSYEQYF. The CDR3 region has the DNA TGTGCCAGCAGCGTAAGTGCCCAAACCTCCTACGAGCAGTACTTC.

Concerning this clonotype: A read error may be the cause here, since a much bigger clone is one base away. The V and J genes are TRBV5-6 and TRBJ2-6, with D possibly called TRBD1 or TRBD2 (5 bases each). The V gene's germline CDR1 is SGHDT and CDR2 YYEEEE. There are 16 residues in the CDR3. This CDR3 reads CASSSIGRVGANVQTF. CDR3 DNA: TGTGCCAGCAGCTCGATCGGCAGGGTCGGGGCCAACGTCCAGACTTTC.

Remarks on this clonotype: Mismatch with germline at one junction end may stem from a read error. The rearrangement uses TRBV11-2 and TRBJ2-4; D unclear. Germline V gene sequence: CDR1 SGHAT, CDR2 FQNNGV. The CDR3 loop spans 15 amino acids. Written as DNA, the CDR3 is TGTGCCATCAGCTTGAGTGCGCCATTTGGGAACATCCAGTATTTC. It translates to CAISLSAPFGNIQYF. The full variable domain, its missing parts supplied by reference TRBV11-2 and TRBJ2-4, is EAGVAQSPRYKIIEKRQSVAFWCNPISGHATLYWYQQILGQGPKLLIQFQNNGVVDDSQLPKDRFSAERLKGVDSTLKIQPAKLEDSAVYLCAISLSAPFGNIQYFGAGTRLSVL.

The chain uses TRBV10-3 and TRBJ2-7; possibly TRBD1 for D (6 bases). In germline, CDR1 is ENHRY, CDR2 SYGVKD. Trimming cost V 3 bases and J 7 bases, with 19 bases left between them. This CDR3 has 15 amino acids. CDR3 in DNA: TGTGCCATCAGTGAAGTTACTGGGGGCCGCTATGAGCAGTACTTC. This sequence encodes CAISEVTGGRYEQYF.

This clonotype was recorded many times. The V and J genes are TRBV30 and TRBJ2-1; D might be TRBD2 (6 bases). V was trimmed by 4 bases and J by 3 bases, leaving 31 bases between them. The V gene's germline CDR1 is GTSNPN and CDR2 SVGIG (reference sequence). The CDR3 sequence is 20 residues long. CDR3 in amino acids: CAWTPSRGGKVLFGYNEQFF. The CDR3, as DNA: TGTGCCTGGACCCCCTCCCGGGGCGGGAAAGTTTTGTTCGGCTACAATGAGCAGTTCTTC.

This clonotype has more than one count but fewer than ten. The chain joins TRBV7-9 to TRBJ2-7; D is perhaps TRBD1 (6 bases). Trimming took off 1 base at V and 2 bases at J, with 12 bases between the two ends. Germline V gene sequence: CDR1 SEHNR, CDR2 FQNEAQ (reference sequence). The CDR3 has 15 residues. The CDR3 nucleotides read TGTGCCAGCAGCTTAGGGCAGGGGATCACCTACGAGCAGTACTTC. The encoded protein is CASSLGQGITYEQYF.

This rearrangement joins TRBV28 to TRBJ1-1, with D possibly matching TRBD1 (5 bases). CDR1 MDHEN and CDR2 SYDVKM come from the germline V gene. The CDR3 spans 12 residues. With 1 base removed from V and 11 bases from J, the gap between germline ends came to 11 bases. The chain's CDR3 is CASSLSGRVAFF. The DNA of the CDR3 is TGTGCCAGCAGTTTATCGGGCAGGGTTGCTTTCTTT.